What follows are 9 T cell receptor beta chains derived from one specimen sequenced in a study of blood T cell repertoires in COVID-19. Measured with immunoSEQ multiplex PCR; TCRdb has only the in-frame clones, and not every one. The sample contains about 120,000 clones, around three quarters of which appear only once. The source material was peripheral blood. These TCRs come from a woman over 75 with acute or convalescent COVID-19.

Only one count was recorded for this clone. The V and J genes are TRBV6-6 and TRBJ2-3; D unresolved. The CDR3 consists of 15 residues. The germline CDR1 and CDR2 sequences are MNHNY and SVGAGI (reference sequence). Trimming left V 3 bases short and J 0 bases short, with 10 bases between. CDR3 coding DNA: TGTGCCAGCAGTTATTACGGGTCTAGCACAGATACGCAGTATTTT. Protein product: CASSYYGSSTDTQYF.

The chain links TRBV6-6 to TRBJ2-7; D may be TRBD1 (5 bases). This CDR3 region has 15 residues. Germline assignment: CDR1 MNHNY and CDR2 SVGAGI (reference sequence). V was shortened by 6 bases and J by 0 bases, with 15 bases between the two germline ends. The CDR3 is CASRGLRAVSYEQYF. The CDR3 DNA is TGTGCCAGCAGGGGCCTCAGGGCCGTCTCCTACGAGCAGTACTTC.

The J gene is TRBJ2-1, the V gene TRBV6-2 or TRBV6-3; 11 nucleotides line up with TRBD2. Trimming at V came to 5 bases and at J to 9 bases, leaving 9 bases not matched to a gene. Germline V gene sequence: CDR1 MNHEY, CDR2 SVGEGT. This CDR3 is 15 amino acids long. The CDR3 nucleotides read TGTGCCAGCAGTAATAGCGGGAGGGCCATCGGTGAGCAGTTCTTC. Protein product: CASSNSGRAIGEQFF.

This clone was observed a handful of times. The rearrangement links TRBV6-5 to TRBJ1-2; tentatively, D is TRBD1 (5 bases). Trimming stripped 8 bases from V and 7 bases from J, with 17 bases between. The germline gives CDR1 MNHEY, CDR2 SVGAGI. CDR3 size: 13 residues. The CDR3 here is CASHRRGFGGYTF. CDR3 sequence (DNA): TGTGCCAGCCACCGGCGGGGGTTCGGTGGCTACACCTTC.

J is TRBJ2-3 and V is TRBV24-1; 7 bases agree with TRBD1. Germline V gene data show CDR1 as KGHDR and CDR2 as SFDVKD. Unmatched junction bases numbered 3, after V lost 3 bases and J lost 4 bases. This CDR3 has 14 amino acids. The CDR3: CATSDPTGSDTQYF. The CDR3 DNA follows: TGTGCCACCAGTGATCCGACAGGGTCAGATACGCAGTATTTT.

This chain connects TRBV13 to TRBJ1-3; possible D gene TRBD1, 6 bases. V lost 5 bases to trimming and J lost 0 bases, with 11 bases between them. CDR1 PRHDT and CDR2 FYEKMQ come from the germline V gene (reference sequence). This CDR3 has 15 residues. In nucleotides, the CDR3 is TGTGCCAGCAGCCAAGACAGGAACTCTGGAAACACCATATATTTT. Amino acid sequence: CASSQDRNSGNTIYF. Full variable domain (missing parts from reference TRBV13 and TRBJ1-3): AAGVIQSPRHLIKEKRETATLKCYPIPRHDTVYWYQQGPGQDPQFLISFYEKMQSDKGSIPDRFSAQQFSDYHSELNMSSLELGDSALYFCASSQDRNSGNTIYFGEGSWLTVV.

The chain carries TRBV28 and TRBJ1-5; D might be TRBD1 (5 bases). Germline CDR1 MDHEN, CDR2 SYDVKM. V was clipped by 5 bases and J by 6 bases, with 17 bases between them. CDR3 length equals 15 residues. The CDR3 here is CASSTFGGWAQPQHF. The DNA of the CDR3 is TGTGCCAGCAGTACGTTTGGGGGGTGGGCTCAGCCCCAGCATTTT.

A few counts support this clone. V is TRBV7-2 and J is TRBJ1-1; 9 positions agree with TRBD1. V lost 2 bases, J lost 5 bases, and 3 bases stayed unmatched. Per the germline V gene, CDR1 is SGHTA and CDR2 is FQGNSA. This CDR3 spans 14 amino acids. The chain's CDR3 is CASSLRTGVTEAFF. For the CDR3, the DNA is TGTGCCAGCAGCTTAAGGACAGGGGTGACTGAAGCTTTCTTT. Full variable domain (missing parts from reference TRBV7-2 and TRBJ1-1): GAGVSQSPSNKVTEKGKDVELRCDPISGHTALYWYRQSLGQGLEFLIYFQGNSAPDKSGLPSDRFSAERTGGSVSTLTIQRTQQEDSAVYLCASSLRTGVTEAFFGQGTRLTVV.

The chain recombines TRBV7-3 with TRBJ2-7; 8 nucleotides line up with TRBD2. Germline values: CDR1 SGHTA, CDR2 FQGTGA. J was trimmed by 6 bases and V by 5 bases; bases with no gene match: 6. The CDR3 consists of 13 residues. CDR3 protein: CASSPGGFGEQYF. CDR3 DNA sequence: TGTGCCAGCAGCCCGGGGGGGTTTGGCGAGCAGTACTTC.